This T cell receptor (beta chain) comes out of a study of cytomegalovirus exposure and HLA in healthy donors. Study-level results: About 90% or about 30% of the time was how often most TCR beta V segments were productive, according to an earlier analysis. Later analysis suggested most CMV-associated TCR beta chains were HLA-restricted. Other equally common chains were less clonally expanded than HLA-associated TCR beta chains, a later analysis showed.

A remark on this clone: Its antigen is not identified.

Trimming removed 4 bases at V and 1 base at J, with 7 bases between. Germline V gene data show CDR1 as MNHEY and CDR2 as SVGAGI. The CDR3 is made up of 13 amino acids. Amplification used 60 Vbeta primers and 13 Jbeta primers. Some clones are missing from TCRdb's copy, which holds only in-frame ones; the method was immunoSEQ multiplex PCR. This sample carries 150,000 to 200,000 clones, with approximately 6.9% going to the ten biggest clones. All donors participated as healthy donors of bone marrow. The gene calls are TRBV6-5 and TRBJ1-1; D call uncertain. Sequencing was performed on PBMCs. The sequence derives from a man younger than 45 in good health and CMV-seronegative. The CDR3 is CASSSSQNTEAFF. The CDR3 DNA follows: TGTGCCAGCAGTTCCTCTCAGAACACTGAAGCTTTCTTT.